Listed here is a single T cell receptor (beta chain). Its antigen is still unknown. A second PCR of 7 to 11 cycles used a sample-barcoded 5' primer and a J-beta primer mix. Sequencing recovered at least 3 million CDR3-containing paired-end reads from each sample. TCRdb re-called the 5' RACE reads with MiXCR, one entry per CDR3 protein. The table shows around 320,000 distinct CDR3 sequences, with 27% occurring only once. These data come from a study of blood T cells in healthy people across ages. Study-level points and caveats: Higher diversity, along with more naive CD4+ cells, distinguished long-lived donors from aged donors.

Trimming took 4 bases from V and 8 from J; bases not matched to a gene: 13. Germline assignment: CDR1 DFQATT and CDR2 SNEGSKA (reference sequence). The CDR3 is 14 amino acids. The sample consisted of blood. The V and J genes are TRBV20-1 and TRBJ1-1; 7 bases line up with TRBD1. The clonotype was recovered from a woman between 65 and 79 years old in good health. The CDR3 DNA follows: TGCAGTGCTATGTCCCGGACAGGATCAACCGAAGCTTTCTTT. This translates into CSAMSRTGSTEAFF.